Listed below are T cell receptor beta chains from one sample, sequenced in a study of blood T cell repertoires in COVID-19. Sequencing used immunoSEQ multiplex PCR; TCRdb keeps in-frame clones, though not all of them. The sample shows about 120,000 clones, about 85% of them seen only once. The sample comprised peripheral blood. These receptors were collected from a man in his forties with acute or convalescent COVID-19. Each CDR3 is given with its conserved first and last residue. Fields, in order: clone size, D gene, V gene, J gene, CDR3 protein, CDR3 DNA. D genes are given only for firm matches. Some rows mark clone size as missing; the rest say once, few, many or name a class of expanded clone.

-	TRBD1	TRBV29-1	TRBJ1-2	CSVVRQGARNYGYTF	TGCAGCGTTGTCCGACAGGGGGCGCGTAACTATGGCTACACCTTC
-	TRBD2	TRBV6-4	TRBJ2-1	CASSNSGDEQFF	TGTGCCAGCAGTAATAGCGGGGATGAGCAGTTCTTC
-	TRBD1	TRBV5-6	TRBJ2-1	CASSSPGGLEQFF	TGTGCCAGCAGCTCGCCAGGGGGCCTTGAGCAGTTCTTC
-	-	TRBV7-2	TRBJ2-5	CASSTGLTQYF	TGTGCCAGCAGCACGGGGTTAACCCAGTACTTC
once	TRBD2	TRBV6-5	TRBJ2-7	CANPGLAGPRGEQYF	TGTGCCAACCCGGGACTAGCGGGGCCCCGTGGCGAGCAGTACTTC
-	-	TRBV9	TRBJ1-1	CASSVAPGTEAFF	TGTGCCAGCAGCGTAGCACCGGGCACTGAAGCTTTCTTT
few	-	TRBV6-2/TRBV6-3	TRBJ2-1	CASIPDSIGSYNEQFF	TGTGCCAGCATCCCGGACAGCATAGGGTCCTACAATGAGCAGTTCTTC
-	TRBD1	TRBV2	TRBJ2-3	CASSPTRTGSTDTQYF	TGTGCCAGCTCACCTACCCGGACAGGAAGCACAGATACGCAGTATTTT
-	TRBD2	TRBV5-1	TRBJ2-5	CASSPGLQETQYF	TGCGCCAGCAGCCCGGGACTACAAGAGACCCAGTACTTC
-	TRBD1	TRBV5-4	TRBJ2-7	CASSSTGTGLYF	TGTGCCAGCAGCAGCACCGGGACAGGGCTGTACTTC
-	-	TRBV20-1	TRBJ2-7	CSARMAHEQYF	TGCAGTGCTAGAATGGCCCACGAGCAGTACTTC
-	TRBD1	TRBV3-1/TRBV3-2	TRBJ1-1	CASSHLTGTAKEAFF	TGTGCCAGCAGCCATTTAACTGGGACAGCTAAGGAAGCTTTCTTT
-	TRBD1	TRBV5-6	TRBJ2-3	CASSPLQGNTQYF	TGTGCCAGCAGCCCGCTACAGGGGAATACGCAGTATTTT
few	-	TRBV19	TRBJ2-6	CAIGPRNSGANVLTF	TGTGCCATAGGTCCGAGGAACTCTGGGGCCAACGTCCTGACTTTC
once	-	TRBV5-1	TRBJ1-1	CASSLAGWRTEAFF	TGCGCCAGCAGCTTGGCCGGGTGGCGCACTGAAGCTTTCTTT
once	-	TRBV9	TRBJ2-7	CASSVGPGVSYEQYF	TGTGCCAGCAGCGTAGGCCCAGGGGTGAGCTACGAGCAGTACTTC
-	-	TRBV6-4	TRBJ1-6	CASSEEGNSPLHF	TGTGCCAGCAGTGAAGAGGGTAATTCACCCCTCCACTTT
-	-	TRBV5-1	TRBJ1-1	CASSDQGRGGAFF	TGCGCCAGCAGTGACCAGGGGCGGGGGGGAGCTTTCTTT
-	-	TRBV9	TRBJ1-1	CASSVEGVAYTEAFF	TGTGCCAGCAGCGTAGAGGGGGTAGCTTACACTGAAGCTTTCTTT
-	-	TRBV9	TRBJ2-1	CASSVVGGIRNEQFF	TGTGCCAGCAGCGTAGTAGGGGGTATTCGTAATGAGCAGTTCTTC
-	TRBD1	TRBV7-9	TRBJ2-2	CASSIHRGHDTGELFF	TGTGCCAGCAGCATACACAGGGGGCATGACACCGGGGAGCTGTTTTTT
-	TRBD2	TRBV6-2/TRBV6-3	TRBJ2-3	CASSRRGGGAKDTQYF	TGTGCCAGCAGTCGCCGTGGCGGGGGGGCCAAAGATACGCAGTATTTT
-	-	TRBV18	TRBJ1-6	CASSLPNSPLHF	TGTGCCAGCTCTCTACCGAATTCACCCCTCCACTTT
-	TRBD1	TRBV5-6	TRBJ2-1	CASSWWGTGGDYNEQFF	TGTGCCAGCAGCTGGTGGGGGACAGGGGGCGACTACAATGAGCAGTTCTTC
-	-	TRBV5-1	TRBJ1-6	CASSLGAGYEYNSPLHF	TGCGCCAGCAGCTTGGGGGCAGGGTACGAGTATAATTCACCCCTCCACTTT
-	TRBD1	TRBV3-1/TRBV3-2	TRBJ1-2	CASSPDRGNGYTF	TGTGCCAGCAGCCCGGACAGGGGTAATGGCTACACCTTC
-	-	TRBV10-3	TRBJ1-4	CATREGRGEEKLFF	TGTGCCACCAGAGAGGGGCGCGGGGAGGAAAAACTGTTTTTT
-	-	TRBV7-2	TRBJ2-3	CASSLGVLTDTQYF	TGTGCCAGCAGCTTGGGAGTTCTTACAGATACGCAGTATTTT
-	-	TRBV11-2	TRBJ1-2	CASSFRGPFDGYTF	TGTGCCAGCAGCTTTAGGGGTCCATTTGATGGCTACACCTTC
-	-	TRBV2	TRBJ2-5	CASRQPTPPWYF	TGTGCCAGTCGACAGCCAACCCCACCCTGGTACTTC
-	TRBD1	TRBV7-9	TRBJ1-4	CASSLMAGGEKLFF	TGTGCCAGCAGCTTAATGGCAGGGGGTGAAAAACTGTTTTTT
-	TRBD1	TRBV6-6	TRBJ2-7	CASSTVGDRAHEQYF	TGTGCCAGCAGTACGGTAGGAGACAGGGCTCACGAGCAGTACTTC
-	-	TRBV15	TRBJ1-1	CATSRGARNTEAFF	TGTGCCACCAGCAGGGGGGCTCGGAACACTGAAGCTTTCTTT
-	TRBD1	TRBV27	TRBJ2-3	CASRGTGGLFYRSADTQYF	TGTGCCAGCAGAGGGACAGGGGGATTATTTTATCGCAGTGCAGATACGCAGTATTTT
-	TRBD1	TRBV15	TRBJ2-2	CATSRDRLETGMPGELFF	TGTGCCACCAGCAGAGATAGACTTGAGACAGGGATGCCCGGGGAGCTGTTTTTT
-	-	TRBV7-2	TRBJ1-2	CASSLVQPTPTNYGYTF	TGTGCCAGCAGCTTAGTGCAACCCACACCCACTAACTATGGCTACACCTTC
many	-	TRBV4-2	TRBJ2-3	CASSSSSTDTQYF	TGTGCCAGCAGTTCCTCGTCCACAGATACGCAGTATTTT
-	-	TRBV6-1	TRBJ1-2	CASSEARTATYGYTF	TGTGCCAGCAGTGAAGCTCGGACAGCAACCTATGGCTACACCTTC
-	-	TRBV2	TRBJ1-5	CASSRSNPNQPQHF	TGTGCCAGCAGTCGGAGTAACCCGAATCAGCCCCAGCATTTT